The rows below give T cell receptor beta chains drawn from one sample of a study of lymphopenia after photon versus proton radiotherapy. Profiled with immunoSEQ multiplex PCR; TCRdb holds only in-frame clones, not every one. The sample holds 150,000 to 200,000 clones, more than 85% seen once. The input for sequencing was peripheral blood, taken from a patient treated with photon-based radiotherapy. These receptors all come from a man aged 50 to 60 with gastric cancer. CDR3s include the opening cysteine and the closing phenylalanine or tryptophan. Fields, in order: V gene, D gene, J gene, clone size, CDR3 length, CDR3 protein, CDR3 DNA. D genes are given only for firm matches. Only some rows state a clone size, as once, few, many or a class for expanded clones.

v_gene: TRBV5-5; d_gene: .; j_gene: TRBJ1-1; abundance: .; len: 15; CDR3aa: CASSLEGGHPTEAFF; CDR3nt: TGTGCCAGCAGCCTGGAGGGCGGACACCCCACTGAAGCTTTCTTT
v_gene: TRBV4-1; d_gene: TRBD2; j_gene: TRBJ2-7; abundance: .; len: 17; CDR3aa: CASSQDLGTSGRYEQYF; CDR3nt: TGCGCCAGCAGCCAAGATCTTGGGACTAGCGGGAGGTACGAGCAGTACTTC
v_gene: TRBV11-2; d_gene: TRBD2; j_gene: TRBJ2-1; abundance: .; len: 17; CDR3aa: CASSAIPGLAEYNEQFF; CDR3nt: TGTGCCAGCAGCGCGATCCCGGGACTAGCGGAATACAATGAGCAGTTCTTC
v_gene: TRBV18; d_gene: .; j_gene: TRBJ2-6; abundance: .; len: 19; CDR3aa: CASSPDAAALESGANVLTF; CDR3nt: TGTGCCAGCTCACCCGACGCGGCAGCCCTCGAGTCTGGGGCCAACGTCCTGACTTTC
v_gene: TRBV6-5; d_gene: TRBD1; j_gene: TRBJ1-1; abundance: once; len: 15; CDR3aa: CASSYSGRGQTEAFF; CDR3nt: TGTGCCAGCAGTTACTCTGGCAGGGGGCAAACTGAAGCTTTCTTT
v_gene: TRBV18; d_gene: TRBD1; j_gene: TRBJ2-3; abundance: .; len: 14; CDR3aa: CASSLGTGGDTQYF; CDR3nt: TGTGCCAGCTCACTGGGGACAGGGGGAGATACGCAGTATTTT
v_gene: TRBV29-1; d_gene: .; j_gene: TRBJ2-5; abundance: .; len: 14; CDR3aa: CSVYRQEVRETQYF; CDR3nt: TGCAGCGTCTACCGACAGGAAGTTCGGGAGACCCAGTACTTC
v_gene: TRBV15; d_gene: TRBD2; j_gene: TRBJ2-1; abundance: .; len: 16; CDR3aa: CATSRGDSGSGYEQFF; CDR3nt: TGTGCCACCAGCAGAGGGGATAGCGGGAGTGGCTATGAGCAGTTCTTC
v_gene: TRBV28; d_gene: .; j_gene: TRBJ2-7; abundance: .; len: 11; CDR3aa: CASSSTYEQYF; CDR3nt: TGTGCCAGCAGTTCGACCTACGAGCAGTACTTC
v_gene: TRBV2; d_gene: TRBD2; j_gene: TRBJ2-1; abundance: few; len: 15; CDR3aa: CASAETAGGSLGQFF; CDR3nt: TGTGCCAGCGCGGAGACGGCGGGAGGGTCCCTGGGGCAGTTCTTC
v_gene: TRBV12-5; d_gene: .; j_gene: TRBJ2-5; abundance: .; len: 12; CDR3aa: CASGLTGQTQYF; CDR3nt: TGTGCTAGTGGTCTTACCGGGCAGACCCAGTACTTC
v_gene: TRBV14; d_gene: .; j_gene: TRBJ1-5; abundance: .; len: 14; CDR3aa: CASSQVLSVQPQHF; CDR3nt: TGTGCCAGCAGCCAAGTACTAAGTGTTCAGCCCCAGCATTTT
v_gene: TRBV5-1; d_gene: .; j_gene: TRBJ2-7; abundance: .; len: 14; CDR3aa: CASSLATVSYEQYF; CDR3nt: TGCGCCAGCAGCTTGGCCACTGTTTCCTACGAGCAGTACTTC
v_gene: TRBV28; d_gene: .; j_gene: TRBJ2-2; abundance: .; len: 18; CDR3aa: CASSSRLGALPNTGELFF; CDR3nt: TGTGCCAGCAGTTCTCGCCTTGGAGCCCTTCCTAACACCGGGGAGCTGTTTTTT
v_gene: TRBV28; d_gene: TRBD1; j_gene: TRBJ2-5; abundance: .; len: 16; CDR3aa: CASSTQTGGQGETQYF; CDR3nt: TGTGCCAGCAGTACCCAGACAGGGGGCCAGGGAGAGACCCAGTACTTC
v_gene: TRBV5-1; d_gene: .; j_gene: TRBJ2-1; abundance: .; len: 16; CDR3aa: CASSQPGTNLNNEQFF; CDR3nt: TGCGCCAGCAGCCAACCCGGGACCAATCTCAACAATGAGCAGTTCTTC
v_gene: TRBV6-1; d_gene: TRBD1; j_gene: TRBJ1-1; abundance: .; len: 14; CDR3aa: CASRDTDRGPEAFF; CDR3nt: TGTGCCAGCAGGGACACAGACAGGGGGCCAGAAGCTTTCTTT
v_gene: TRBV18; d_gene: .; j_gene: TRBJ2-1; abundance: once; len: 14; CDR3aa: CASSPSSRYNEQFF; CDR3nt: TGTGCCAGCTCACCCTCTAGCCGGTACAATGAGCAGTTCTTC
v_gene: TRBV5-1; d_gene: .; j_gene: TRBJ1-4; abundance: .; len: 16; CDR3aa: CASSLAGRQANEKLFF; CDR3nt: TGCGCCAGCAGCTTGGCCGGCAGGCAGGCTAATGAAAAACTGTTTTTT
v_gene: TRBV21-1; d_gene: .; j_gene: TRBJ2-1; abundance: .; len: 14; CDR3aa: CASSKPSGENEQFF; CDR3nt: TGTGCCAGCAGCAAGCCTAGCGGGGAGAATGAGCAGTTCTTC
v_gene: TRBV18; d_gene: .; j_gene: TRBJ1-5; abundance: .; len: 13; CDR3aa: CASSDTSNQPQHF; CDR3nt: TGTGCCAGCTCAGATACATCCAATCAGCCCCAGCATTTT
v_gene: TRBV5-1; d_gene: .; j_gene: TRBJ1-2; abundance: .; len: 14; CDR3aa: CASSLVRGPYGYTF; CDR3nt: TGCGCCAGCAGCTTGGTTCGGGGGCCTTATGGCTACACCTTC
v_gene: TRBV20-1; d_gene: .; j_gene: TRBJ1-1; abundance: .; len: 11; CDR3aa: CSASGDTEAFF; CDR3nt: TGCAGTGCGTCAGGAGACACTGAAGCTTTCTTT
v_gene: TRBV28; d_gene: .; j_gene: TRBJ1-4; abundance: few; len: 16; CDR3aa: CASSLSDSVLNEKLFF; CDR3nt: TGTGCCAGCAGTTTATCCGACAGCGTTCTAAATGAAAAACTGTTTTTT
v_gene: TRBV9; d_gene: TRBD2; j_gene: TRBJ2-7; abundance: .; len: 15; CDR3aa: CASSLGEGLDYEQYF; CDR3nt: TGTGCCAGCAGCCTAGGGGAGGGACTGGATTACGAGCAGTACTTC
v_gene: TRBV6-4; d_gene: TRBD2; j_gene: TRBJ2-3; abundance: few; len: 21; CDR3aa: CASSDSPSLSGTSGRTDTQYF; CDR3nt: TGTGCCAGCAGTGACTCCCCATCCCTCTCCGGGACTAGCGGGAGAACAGATACGCAGTATTTT
v_gene: TRBV4-1; d_gene: .; j_gene: TRBJ2-7; abundance: .; len: 15; CDR3aa: CASSQSLVSNYEQYF; CDR3nt: TGCGCCAGCAGCCAGAGTCTTGTGTCCAACTACGAGCAGTACTTC
v_gene: TRBV18; d_gene: .; j_gene: TRBJ2-1; abundance: .; len: 14; CDR3aa: CASSPQTGYNEQFF; CDR3nt: TGTGCCAGCTCACCACAGACTGGGTACAATGAGCAGTTCTTC
v_gene: TRBV27; d_gene: .; j_gene: TRBJ1-2; abundance: .; len: 13; CDR3aa: CASSRTKNRGYTF; CDR3nt: TGTGCCAGCAGCCGAACAAAAAACAGGGGCTACACCTTC
v_gene: TRBV7-7; d_gene: .; j_gene: TRBJ2-7; abundance: .; len: 14; CDR3aa: CASSLGGGSYEQYF; CDR3nt: TGTGCCAGCAGCTTAGGGGGAGGATCCTACGAGCAGTACTTC
v_gene: TRBV7-9; d_gene: TRBD2; j_gene: TRBJ2-7; abundance: once; len: 14; CDR3aa: CASSLEAGFYEQYF; CDR3nt: TGTGCCAGCAGCCTAGAAGCGGGGTTCTACGAGCAGTACTTC
v_gene: TRBV10-1; d_gene: .; j_gene: TRBJ2-7; abundance: few; len: 13; CDR3aa: CASSESSAYEQYF; CDR3nt: TGCGCCAGCAGTGAGTCGAGTGCCTACGAGCAGTACTTC
v_gene: TRBV7-2; d_gene: .; j_gene: TRBJ1-1; abundance: .; len: 14; CDR3aa: CASRPKGLNTEAFF; CDR3nt: TGTGCCAGCAGGCCGAAGGGGCTGAACACTGAAGCTTTCTTT
v_gene: TRBV11-2; d_gene: .; j_gene: TRBJ1-4; abundance: .; len: 15; CDR3aa: CASSRDASTNEKLFF; CDR3nt: TGTGCCAGCAGCCGGGACGCATCAACTAATGAAAAACTGTTTTTT
v_gene: TRBV7-9; d_gene: .; j_gene: TRBJ1-1; abundance: .; len: 16; CDR3aa: CASSPGPGRSNTEAFF; CDR3nt: TGTGCCAGCAGCCCAGGACCAGGAAGGTCGAACACTGAAGCTTTCTTT
v_gene: TRBV11-2; d_gene: TRBD1; j_gene: TRBJ1-2; abundance: many; len: 13; CDR3aa: CASTQTGGYGYTF; CDR3nt: TGTGCCAGCACCCAAACAGGGGGTTATGGCTACACCTTC
v_gene: TRBV19; d_gene: TRBD1; j_gene: TRBJ1-3; abundance: .; len: 17; CDR3aa: CASTSLNRGYSGNTIYF; CDR3nt: TGTGCCAGTACCTCCCTCAACAGGGGTTACTCTGGAAACACCATATATTTT
v_gene: TRBV5-1; d_gene: .; j_gene: TRBJ2-6; abundance: once; len: 14; CDR3aa: CASSELTGANVLTF; CDR3nt: TGCGCCAGCAGCGAGCTCACTGGGGCCAACGTCCTGACTTTC
v_gene: TRBV7-3; d_gene: TRBD2; j_gene: TRBJ2-1; abundance: .; len: 17; CDR3aa: CASSIPGLAESYNEQFF; CDR3nt: TGTGCCAGCAGCATTCCGGGACTAGCGGAGTCCTACAATGAGCAGTTCTTC
v_gene: TRBV6-6; d_gene: TRBD1; j_gene: TRBJ1-2; abundance: .; len: 13; CDR3aa: CASTEGQGYGYTF; CDR3nt: TGTGCCAGCACCGAAGGACAGGGCTATGGCTACACCTTC
v_gene: TRBV27; d_gene: TRBD2; j_gene: TRBJ2-1; abundance: .; len: 15; CDR3aa: CASSRGLALYNEQFF; CDR3nt: TGTGCCAGCAGCCGAGGACTAGCGCTCTACAATGAGCAGTTCTTC
v_gene: TRBV5-1; d_gene: .; j_gene: TRBJ1-2; abundance: .; len: 13; CDR3aa: CASSLWTEHGYTF; CDR3nt: TGCGCCAGCAGCCTATGGACAGAACATGGCTACACCTTC
v_gene: TRBV27; d_gene: TRBD2; j_gene: TRBJ2-2; abundance: .; len: 17; CDR3aa: CASSPFPTSSNTGELFF; CDR3nt: TGTGCCAGCAGTCCCTTCCCGACTAGCAGCAACACCGGGGAGCTGTTTTTT
v_gene: TRBV5-1; d_gene: .; j_gene: TRBJ1-1; abundance: .; len: 14; CDR3aa: CASSLTAMNTEAFF; CDR3nt: TGCGCCAGCAGCTTGACGGCCATGAACACTGAAGCTTTCTTT
v_gene: TRBV5-1; d_gene: TRBD1; j_gene: TRBJ2-5; abundance: .; len: 14; CDR3aa: CASQQGAGQETQYF; CDR3nt: TGCGCCAGCCAACAGGGGGCCGGACAAGAGACCCAGTACTTC
v_gene: TRBV5-6; d_gene: TRBD1; j_gene: TRBJ1-5; abundance: once; len: 14; CDR3aa: CASSTDRGDQPQHF; CDR3nt: TGTGCCAGCAGCACCGACAGGGGTGATCAGCCCCAGCATTTT
v_gene: TRBV28; d_gene: .; j_gene: TRBJ2-3; abundance: .; len: 14; CDR3aa: CASSSTTPTDTQYF; CDR3nt: TGTGCCAGCAGTTCTACAACCCCCACAGATACGCAGTATTTT
v_gene: TRBV7-9; d_gene: .; j_gene: TRBJ2-1; abundance: .; len: 15; CDR3aa: CASSYPLGEGNEQFF; CDR3nt: TGTGCCAGCAGCTACCCCCTGGGGGAAGGGAATGAGCAGTTCTTC
v_gene: TRBV13; d_gene: TRBD1; j_gene: TRBJ2-7; abundance: .; len: 16; CDR3aa: CASSQPGTGGSYEQYF; CDR3nt: TGTGCCAGCAGCCAGCCGGGGACAGGCGGTTCCTACGAGCAGTACTTC
v_gene: TRBV6-1; d_gene: .; j_gene: TRBJ1-2; abundance: once; len: 13; CDR3aa: CASSRDTAGGYTF; CDR3nt: TGTGCCAGCAGCCGCGACACGGCGGGAGGCTACACCTTC
v_gene: TRBV5-1; d_gene: .; j_gene: TRBJ1-5; abundance: .; len: 13; CDR3aa: CASSLESNQPQHF; CDR3nt: TGCGCCAGCAGCTTAGAGTCTAATCAGCCCCAGCATTTT
v_gene: TRBV18; d_gene: .; j_gene: TRBJ1-2; abundance: .; len: 14; CDR3aa: CASSPVGDIYGYTF; CDR3nt: TGTGCCAGCTCACCAGTAGGAGATATCTATGGCTACACCTTC
v_gene: TRBV5-6; d_gene: TRBD2; j_gene: TRBJ2-5; abundance: .; len: 14; CDR3aa: CASSFRAGSETQYF; CDR3nt: TGTGCCAGCAGCTTCCGAGCGGGATCGGAGACCCAGTACTTC
v_gene: TRBV5-1; d_gene: TRBD2; j_gene: TRBJ2-1; abundance: .; len: 15; CDR3aa: CASSRIGTSENEQFF; CDR3nt: TGCGCCAGCAGCAGGATCGGGACTAGCGAGAATGAGCAGTTCTTC
v_gene: TRBV30; d_gene: .; j_gene: TRBJ2-6; abundance: .; len: 14; CDR3aa: CASLGFSGANVLTF; CDR3nt: TGTGCCTCCCTTGGGTTCTCTGGGGCCAACGTCCTGACTTTC
v_gene: TRBV19; d_gene: .; j_gene: TRBJ2-2; abundance: .; len: 16; CDR3aa: CASSIGKLSGTGELFF; CDR3nt: TGTGCCAGTAGTATCGGCAAACTTAGTGGGACCGGGGAGCTGTTTTTT
v_gene: TRBV6-5; d_gene: .; j_gene: TRBJ2-7; abundance: .; len: 13; CDR3aa: CASSSGQGYEQYF; CDR3nt: TGTGCCAGCAGTTCCGGACAAGGCTACGAGCAGTACTTC